This paragraph reports one T cell receptor (beta chain). This sample is part of a study of Tregs in tolerant kidney transplant recipients. The germline gives CDR1 MDHEN, CDR2 SYDVKM. Losses at the gene ends were 2 bases for V and 6 bases for J; bases not matched to a gene: 12. The CDR3 runs to 17 residues. Related graft donors supplied nonmyeloablative bone marrow transplants, and mixed chimerism was transient. Thawed PBMCs were FACS-sorted into unstimulated CD4+CD25+CD127- regulatory T cells, CD4+CD25- non-regulatory cells, CD4 and CD8 cells. Generated by immunoSEQ multiplex PCR, the TCRdb table keeps only in-frame clones and is missing some. This table has 100,000 or so clones, approximately 93% appearing once.

Sequencing was performed on CD4+ T cells from blood (PBMCs), taken 12 months after the transplant. The V gene is TRBV28, the J gene TRBJ2-4, with TRBD2 matching 8 bases. The sequence was collected from a human patient who received a combined kidney and bone marrow transplant. Part of the T cells may come from the graft donor. The CDR3, as DNA: TGTGCCAGCAGTTTAAGGTTTTCGGGGGGGCCAGGAAACATTCAGTACTTC. Encoded protein: CASSLRFSGGPGNIQYF.